This entry is about one T cell receptor beta chain. Its target is not known. The CDR3 covers 14 residues. Looked up from germline, CDR1 is SGHTA and CDR2 is FQGNSA. Trimming took 6 bases from V and 0 from J, leaving 12 bases between them. These data belong to a study of neoadjuvant nivolumab and ipilimumab in lung cancer. About the study: The combination arm added day-1 ipilimumab 1 mg/kg to nivolumab 3 mg/kg on days 1, 15, 29.

Repertoires were generated with immunoSEQ multiplex PCR, while TCRdb's copy carries only in-frame clones and drops some. The table has 40,000 or so clones, roughly nine tenths seen once. Study-wide findings and caveats: Blood richness before therapy tracked richness in tumors resected after neoadjuvant therapy. From pretherapy to surgery, tumor richness and clonality rose with dual therapy.

The TCR comes from an adult with non-small cell lung cancer. J is TRBJ2-7 and V is TRBV7-2; tentatively, D is TRBD2 (5 bases). The starting material was peripheral blood, obtained before neoadjuvant nivolumab, alone or with ipilimumab. The CDR3 loop reads CASRDDRGSYEQYF. As DNA, the CDR3 is TGTGCCAGCAGAGATGACCGGGGCTCCTACGAGCAGTACTTC.